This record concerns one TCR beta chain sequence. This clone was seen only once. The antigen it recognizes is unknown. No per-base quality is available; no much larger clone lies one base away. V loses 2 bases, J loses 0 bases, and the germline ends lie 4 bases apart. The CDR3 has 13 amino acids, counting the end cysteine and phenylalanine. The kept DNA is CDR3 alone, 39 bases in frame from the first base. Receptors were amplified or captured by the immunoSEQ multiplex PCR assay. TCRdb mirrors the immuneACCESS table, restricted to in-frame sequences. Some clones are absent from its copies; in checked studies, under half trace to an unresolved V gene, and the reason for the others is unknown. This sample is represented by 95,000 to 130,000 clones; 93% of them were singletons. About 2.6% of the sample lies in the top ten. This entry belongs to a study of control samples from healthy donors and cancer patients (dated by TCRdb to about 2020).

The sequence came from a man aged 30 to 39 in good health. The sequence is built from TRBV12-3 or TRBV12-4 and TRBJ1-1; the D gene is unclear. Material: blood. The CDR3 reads CASSLLMNTEAFF. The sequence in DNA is TGTGCCAGCAGTTTACTGATGAACACTGAAGCTTTCTTT.